These 18 T cell receptor beta chains were all obtained from the same sample, sequenced in a study of OX40 agonist ivuxolimab in advanced cancers. This table comes from immunoSEQ multiplex PCR, and its TCRdb copy is limited to in-frame clones, with some not included. The data contain approximately 82,000 clones, roughly 92% of them seen just once; the ten biggest clones take up about 0.63%. The sequenced sample was CD4+ or CD8+ T cells sorted from blood, obtained in a trial of the OX40 agonist ivuxolimab. The origin of the receptors is an adult with an advanced solid tumor such as melanoma, head and neck, liver or kidney cancer.

V is TRBV18 and J is TRBJ1-1; TRBD1 is a possible D gene (5 bases). Germline V CDR1 and CDR2: KGHSH, LQKENI. The germline V and J ends were trimmed by 5 bases and 6 bases, with 13 bases remaining between them. This CDR3 is 13 amino acids long. CDR3: CASSSSRGAEAFF. The CDR3 region has the DNA TGTGCCAGCTCATCCTCGAGGGGAGCTGAAGCTTTCTTT.

The J gene is TRBJ1-2, the V gene TRBV5-6; 9 bases fit TRBD1. This CDR3 has 14 residues. With 4 bases clipped from V and 3 bases from J, the junction kept 4 bases outside the gene matches. CDR1 SGHDT and CDR2 YYEEEE come from the germline V gene. This CDR3 reads CASSIQGADYGYTF. For the CDR3, the DNA is TGTGCCAGCAGCATACAGGGGGCCGACTATGGCTACACCTTC.

The CDR3, as DNA: TGTGCCAGCAGTTACTCCTGGGGACAGGGAAACACCATATATTTT. It translates to CASSYSWGQGNTIYF. J is TRBJ1-3 and V is TRBV6-5; 7 positions agree with TRBD1. The J segment lost 4 bases and the V segment lost 0 bases, leaving 3 bases of the junction unmatched. The CDR3 totals 15 residues. Germline CDR1 MNHEY, CDR2 SVGAGI.

The chain carries TRBV7-9 and TRBJ2-1; D unclear. Germline V gives CDR1 SEHNR, CDR2 FQNEAQ (reference sequence). Trimming took 2 bases from V and 7 from J, leaving 6 bases between them. This CDR3 is 12 amino acids long. CDR3 DNA: TGTGCCAGCAGCTTAATTAGGAATGAGCAGTTCTTC. Amino acids: CASSLIRNEQFF.

The chain uses TRBV6-5 and TRBJ2-1; TRBD2 matches 9 bases. Germline CDR1 MNHEY, CDR2 SVGAGI. The CDR3 covers 15 residues. Trimming removed 3 bases from V and 7 bases from J; junction bases left unmatched: 7. Here the CDR3 reads CASSYEAGGRNEQFF. The CDR3 bases are TGTGCCAGCAGTTATGAGGCGGGGGGGCGTAATGAGCAGTTCTTC.

As for this clone: At one end the junction does not follow the germline gene, possibly because of a read error. J is TRBJ2-2 and V is TRBV18, with a weak D call TRBD2 (6 bases). CDR1 is KGHSH, CDR2 LQKENI, per germline. The CDR3 consists of 15 residues. The CDR3 bases are TGTGCCAGCTCAATCTTCGCGGGCAACACCGGGGGGCTGTTTTTT. Its protein is CASSIFAGNTGGLFF.

The genes are TRBV6-5 and TRBJ1-2, with D uncertain. V lost 6 bases, J lost 0 bases, and 2 bases lay in between. Germline values: CDR1 MNHEY, CDR2 SVGAGI. This CDR3 is built from 11 residues. The CDR3 bases are TGTGCCAGCAGAGCTAACTATGGCTACACCTTC. It yields the protein CASRANYGYTF.

This clone was observed a handful of times. The DNA for the CDR3 is TGTGCCAGCTCACCCCCTTCGGATCGGCTCGGAAAACTGTTTTTT. Translation gives CASSPPSDRLGKLFF. J is TRBJ1-4 and V is TRBV18; D is unclear. Germline V lookup: CDR1 KGHSH, CDR2 LQKENI. The CDR3 runs to 15 residues. V was cut by 3 bases and J by 10 bases, with 18 bases left in between.

CDR3 region: CASSPIRDRGGYTF. Here the CDR3 DNA reads TGTGCCAGCAGCCCAATCCGGGACAGGGGGGGCTACACCTTC. This chain joins TRBV11-2 and TRBJ1-2, with 11 bases lining up with TRBD1. Germline CDR1 and CDR2: SGHAT and FQNNGV. The CDR3 loop spans 14 amino acids. V trimming: 5 bases; J trimming: 8 bases; junction bases outside the gene matches: 7.

The DNA of the CDR3 is TGTGCCAGCAGCCAATCCGTCTCCGGGGAGCTGTTTTTT. Translated: CASSQSVSGELFF. V is TRBV16 and J is TRBJ2-2; no definite D call. Trimming took 0 bases from V and 6 from J, leaving 5 bases between them. This CDR3 has 13 amino acids. The V gene's germline CDR1 is KGHSY and CDR2 FQNENV.

The chain employs TRBV7-8 and TRBJ2-1; 7 nucleotides match TRBD2. V lost 1 base, J lost 1 base, and 4 bases stayed unmatched. The germline V gene has CDR1 SGHVS and CDR2 FQNEAQ. CDR3 length: 16 amino acids. The CDR3 reads CASSLVERGSYNEQFF. The CDR3 region has the DNA TGTGCCAGCAGCTTAGTTGAGCGGGGTTCCTACAATGAGCAGTTCTTC.

The CDR3 loop is CATSRDRTGSQPQHF. The CDR3 coding sequence is TGTGCCACCAGCAGAGATCGGACAGGGTCACAGCCCCAGCATTTT. V usage is TRBV15 and J usage is TRBJ1-5, with 8 bases matching TRBD1. V dropped 0 bases and J dropped 7; count of bases not matched to a gene: 5. In germline, CDR1 is LNHNV, CDR2 YYDKDF (reference sequence). This CDR3 region has 15 residues.

The chain uses TRBV5-4 and TRBJ2-3; D perhaps matches TRBD2 (7 bases). The germline CDR1 and CDR2 sequences are SGHNT and YYREEE (reference sequence). V dropped 5 bases and J dropped 2 bases, with 15 bases sitting between them. CDR3 size: 15 residues. CDR3 nucleotide sequence: TGTGCCAGCAGTCGGGGGGCCTATCCCACAGATACGCAGTATTTT. Its protein is CASSRGAYPTDTQYF.

This rearrangement joins TRBV2 to TRBJ2-6; D remains ambiguous. Trimming left V 0 bases short and J 4 bases short, with 19 bases between. The CDR3 length is 19 residues. CDR1 is SNHLY and CDR2 is FYNNEI in the germline V gene. CDR3 sequence (DNA): TGTGCCAGCAGTGAAGCTGTCGGGTTGCGTATGGTGGGGGCCAACGTCCTGACTTTC. Its translation: CASSEAVGLRMVGANVLTF. Full variable domain (outside the CDR3, taken from reference TRBV2 and TRBJ2-6): EPEVTQTPSHQVTQMGQEVILRCVPISNHLYFYWYRQILGQKVEFLVSFYNNEISEKSEIFDDQFSVERPDGSNFTLKIRSTKLEDSAMYFCASSEAVGLRMVGANVLTFGAGSRLTVL.

V usage is TRBV10-3 and J usage is TRBJ2-2, with TRBD1 matching over 10 bases. The CDR3 is made up of 16 amino acids. After removal of 8 bases from V and 3 bases from J, the junction contained 9 bases not matched to a gene. Germline values: CDR1 ENHRY, CDR2 SYGVKD. CDR3 DNA sequence: TGTGCCATCCCCCGGGACAGGGGTCGGGACACCGGGGAGCTGTTTTTT. It encodes CAIPRDRGRDTGELFF.

The DNA of the CDR3 is TGCGCCAGCAGCTTGGCCACCGGGCTCCGCCAGGGAATCTACGAGCAGTACTTC. Its translation is CASSLATGLRQGIYEQYF. This chain connects TRBV5-1 to TRBJ2-5; maybe TRBD1 (5 bases). The last part of the DNA fits TRBJ2-7 better; the J call may be wrong. The CDR3 spans 18 residues. Per germline, CDR1 SGHRS and CDR2 YFSETQ.

The CDR3 region is CASSLGSVGETQYF. The CDR3 bases are TGTGCCAGCAGCTTAGGGTCGGTAGGGGAGACCCAGTACTTC. The chain recombines TRBV7-9 with TRBJ2-5, with D unclear. The CDR3 covers 14 residues. CDR1 is SEHNR, CDR2 FQNEAQ, per germline (reference sequence). V lost 1 base and J 5 bases, leaving 11 bases between the germline ends.

The chain links TRBV15 to TRBJ1-1, with a tentative D call TRBD1 (6 bases). Trimming pared 2 bases from V and 2 bases from J, leaving 9 bases between. The CDR3 loop spans 14 amino acids. Germline V gene data show CDR1 as LNHNV and CDR2 as YYDKDF (reference sequence). The CDR3: CATSRPGANTEAFF. For the CDR3, the DNA is TGTGCCACCAGCAGACCAGGGGCCAACACTGAAGCTTTCTTT.